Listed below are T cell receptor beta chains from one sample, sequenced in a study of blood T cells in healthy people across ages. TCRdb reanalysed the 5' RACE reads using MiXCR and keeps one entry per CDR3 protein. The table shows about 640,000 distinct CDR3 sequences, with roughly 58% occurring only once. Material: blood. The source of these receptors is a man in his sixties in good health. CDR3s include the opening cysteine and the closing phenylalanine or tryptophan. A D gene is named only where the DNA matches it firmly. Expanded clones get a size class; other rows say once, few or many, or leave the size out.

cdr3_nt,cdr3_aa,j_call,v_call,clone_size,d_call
TGTGCCATCAGTGAGGAGGTAGCGGGGATAGGTTACGAGCAGTACTTC,CAISEEVAGIGYEQYF,TRBJ2-7,TRBV10-3,few,TRBD2
TGTGCCAGCAGCCAAGAGCGGGGGCCAGACAATGAGCAGTTCTTC,CASSQERGPDNEQFF,TRBJ2-1,TRBV3-1,NA,NA
TGCGCCAGCAGCCAAGGAGGGACAGGGGTGGGTTCTGGGGCCAACGTCCTGACTTTC,CASSQGGTGVGSGANVLTF,TRBJ2-6,TRBV4-1,NA,TRBD1
TGCAGCGTTGAGCCGGGACGGCCGTACTCAGAGACCCAGTACTTC,CSVEPGRPYSETQYF,TRBJ2-5,TRBV29-1,few,NA
TGCGCCAGCAGCCAAGGCGACAGGAGGGAGACCCAGTACTTC,CASSQGDRRETQYF,TRBJ2-5,TRBV4-1,NA,NA
TGCGCCAGCAGCCAAGACAGGACCTATGGCTACACCTTC,CASSQDRTYGYTF,TRBJ1-2,TRBV4-1,NA,NA
TGCAGTGCTAGTCAGGGCACTGAAGCTTTCTTT,CSASQGTEAFF,TRBJ1-1,TRBV20-1,few,NA
TGCAGTGCTGAAGACCCGGGTCAGCGGGGAGAGACCCAGTACTTC,CSAEDPGQRGETQYF,TRBJ2-5,TRBV20-1,NA,TRBD2
TGTGCCATCAGTGAGTCAGCATCCTCCCGGGGAGATACGCAGTATTTT,CAISESASSRGDTQYF,TRBJ2-3,TRBV10-3,NA,NA
TGCGCCAGCAGCGCGGGACTAGCGGGCGCAGATACGCAGTATTTT,CASSAGLAGADTQYF,TRBJ2-3,TRBV5-1,NA,TRBD2
TGCAGTGCAACCCGAGGGTTAGGCAAAAACATTCAGTACTTC,CSATRGLGKNIQYF,TRBJ2-4,TRBV20-1,NA,NA
TGCGCCAGCAGCCCGGAGGACTACACCTTC,CASSPEDYTF,TRBJ1-2,TRBV4-1,NA,NA
TGTGCCAGCAGGGATATAGGGTTCCCCGGGGAGTTCTTC,CASRDIGFPGEFF,TRBJ2-1,TRBV6-6,NA,NA
TGTGCCAGCAGCCCCGGGGGGACTAGCTCCCTTTGGGATGAGCAGTTCTTC,CASSPGGTSSLWDEQFF,TRBJ2-1,TRBV4-2,NA,TRBD2
TGTGCCAGCAGTGACCGGGACAGGGGGCGAGGTGAGCAGTTCTTC,CASSDRDRGRGEQFF,TRBJ2-1,TRBV12-3/TRBV12-4,NA,TRBD1
TGCAGTGCTAGCGGGGGGGCCGTTGAGACCCAGTACTTC,CSASGGAVETQYF,TRBJ2-5,TRBV20-1,NA,TRBD2
TGTGCCAGCACCACAGGTCCTAATGAAAAACTGTTTTTT,CASTTGPNEKLFF,TRBJ1-4,TRBV6-6,NA,NA